The 6 T cell receptor beta chains in this list originate from one sample, sequenced in a study of T cells in Graves' hyperthyroidism and ophthalmopathy. Authors of the study amplified TCR beta CDR3 regions from RNA transcripts. The study used the HTBI primer set for a first-round RT-PCR of the TCR CDR3. Each CDR3 protein is one row after TCRdb ran MiXCR on the multiplex PCR reads. The top ten clones hold under 20% of a sample with about 570,000 distinct CDR3 sequences, about 43% of them seen once. Sequencing used peripheral blood or thyroid tissue (not recorded which). The receptor source for this set is an adult woman with Graves' disease, either hyperthyroidism or ophthalmopathy (not recorded which).

This clonotype was counted only a few times. V gene TRBV7-2 combines with J gene TRBJ1-5; possible D gene TRBD1, 5 bases. V lost 5 bases, J lost 5 bases, and 13 bases lay in between. CDR3 size: 14 residues. Germline values: CDR1 SGHTA, CDR2 FQGNSA. In nucleotides, the CDR3 is TGTGCCAGCAGCGGAGTGGGGCAGGATCAGCCCCAGCATTTT. It specifies CASSGVGQDQPQHF.

V is TRBV7-3 and J is TRBJ1-1; unclear D gene. CDR1 and CDR2 from the germline V gene are SGHTA and FQGTGA. Trimming took off 5 bases at V and 1 base at J, with 17 bases between the two ends. The CDR3 is made up of 16 amino acids. The CDR3 DNA reads TGTGCCAGCAGCCTCGATGGGCAGCTAAAGAACACTGAAGCTTTCTTT. It yields the protein CASSLDGQLKNTEAFF.

This clonotype was observed many times. The rearrangement joins TRBV2 to TRBJ2-5; D remains ambiguous. Trimming stripped 0 bases from V and 2 bases from J, with 10 bases between. Germline V gene lookup returns CDR1 SNHLY and CDR2 FYNNEI. The CDR3 totals 15 residues. The CDR3, as DNA: TGTGCCAGCAGTGAAGCGCTCGGTAGACAAGAGACCCAGTACTTC. Protein: CASSEALGRQETQYF.

Points on this clonotype: A clone one base away is much larger, so this may be a read error. J is TRBJ2-3 and V is TRBV6-5; 10 positions match TRBD1. Germline CDR1 and CDR2: MNHEY and SVGAGI. The CDR3 totals 15 residues. CDR3 protein: CAISPGTGDTNTQYF. CDR3 nucleotide sequence: TGTGCCATCTCGCCCGGGACAGGGGACACAAATACGCAGTATTTT.

The chain uses TRBV28 and TRBJ1-5, with D unclear. The CDR3 consists of 14 residues. Germline CDR1 and CDR2: MDHEN and SYDVKM. The germline V and J ends were trimmed by 8 bases and 0 bases, with 11 bases remaining between them. DNA for the CDR3: TGTGCCAGCGGGCCAGTTTATAGCAATCAGCCCCAGCATTTT. Translation gives CASGPVYSNQPQHF.

There are many counts of this clonotype. V gene TRBV19 combines with J gene TRBJ1-5; perhaps TRBD1 as D (5 bases). The CDR3 totals 13 residues. The V and J ends lost 5 bases and 7 bases respectively, with 12 bases between them. CDR1 is LNHDA and CDR2 is SQIVND in the germline V gene (reference sequence). CDR3 nucleotides: TGTGCCAGTAGTGCAGGGAGAGGGCAGCCCCAGCATTTT. It codes for CASSAGRGQPQHF.